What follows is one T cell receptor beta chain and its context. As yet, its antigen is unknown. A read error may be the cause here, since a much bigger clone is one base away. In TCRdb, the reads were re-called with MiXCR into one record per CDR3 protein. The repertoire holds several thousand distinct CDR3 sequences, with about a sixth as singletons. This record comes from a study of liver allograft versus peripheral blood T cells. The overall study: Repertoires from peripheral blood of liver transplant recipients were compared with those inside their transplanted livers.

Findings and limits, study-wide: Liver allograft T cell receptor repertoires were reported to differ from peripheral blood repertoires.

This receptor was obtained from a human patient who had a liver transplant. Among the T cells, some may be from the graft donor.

CDR3 in DNA: TGTACCAGCAGCGACCGGGGCTTTAATGAAAAACTGTTTTTT. Residues: CTSSDRGFNEKLFF. The rearrangement uses TRBV6-1 and TRBJ1-4; D may be TRBD1 (5 bases). The CDR3 runs to 14 residues. Looked up from germline, CDR1 is MNHNS and CDR2 is SASEGT.